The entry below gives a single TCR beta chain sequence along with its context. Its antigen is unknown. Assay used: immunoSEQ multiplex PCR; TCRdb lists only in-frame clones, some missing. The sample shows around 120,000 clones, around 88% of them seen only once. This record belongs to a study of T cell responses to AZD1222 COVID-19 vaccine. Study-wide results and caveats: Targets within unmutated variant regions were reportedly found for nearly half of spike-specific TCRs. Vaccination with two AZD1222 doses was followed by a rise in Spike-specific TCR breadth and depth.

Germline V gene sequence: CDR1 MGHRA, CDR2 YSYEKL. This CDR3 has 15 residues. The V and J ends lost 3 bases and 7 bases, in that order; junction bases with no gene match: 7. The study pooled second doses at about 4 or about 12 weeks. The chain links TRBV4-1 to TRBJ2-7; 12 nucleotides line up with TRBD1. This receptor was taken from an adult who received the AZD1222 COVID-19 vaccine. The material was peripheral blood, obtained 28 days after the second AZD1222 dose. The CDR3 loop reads CASSHPGQGAGEQYF. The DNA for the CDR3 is TGCGCCAGCAGCCACCCGGGACAGGGGGCAGGGGAGCAGTACTTC.